These 14 T cell receptor beta chains share one sample of origin, sequenced in a study of T cell responses to AZD1222 COVID-19 vaccine (dated by TCRdb to 2020 to 2023). Receptor amplification or capture employed the immunoSEQ multiplex PCR assay. TCRdb carries this immuneACCESS record with in-frame sequences only. Its versions omit some clonotypes, under half of them owing to an unresolved V gene in the studies checked, with the rest unexplained. This sample gives roughly 140,000 clones in total; around 94% of them show up just once. In total, the top ten clones hold 1.3% of the sample. Reading the label with the study, this specimen's time point is: baseline before first vaccination. The sequenced sample was peripheral blood, obtained on day 0 of AZD1222 vaccination. All receptors derive from an adult in good health.

The V call is TRBV6-6, the J call TRBJ1-2; tentatively, D is TRBD1 (5 bases). Per the germline V gene, CDR1 is MNHNY and CDR2 is SVGAGI (reference sequence). Trimming cost V 6 bases and J 5 bases, with 19 bases left between them. The CDR3 consists of 15 residues. The CDR3 spells CASRVGEGTLYGYTF. The CDR3 DNA sequence: TGTGCCAGCAGAGTTGGAGAAGGGACCCTATATGGCTACACCTTC.

The chain employs TRBV10-3 and TRBJ2-2; the D call may be TRBD1 or TRBD2 (5 bases each). Deletions cut 0 bases from V and 5 bases from J, with 10 bases between. The CDR3 contains 15 residues. Germline V lookup: CDR1 ENHRY, CDR2 SYGVKD. This chain's CDR3 is CAISESMRGTGELFF. DNA of the CDR3: TGTGCCATCAGTGAGTCCATGAGGGGTACCGGGGAGCTGTTTTTT.

This clone was counted once. The chain employs TRBV4-2 and TRBJ1-2; weak D call: TRBD1 (6 bases). The germline V and J ends were trimmed by 0 bases and 2 bases, with 16 bases remaining between them. The CDR3 consists of 17 residues. CDR1 and CDR2 from the germline V gene are LGHNA and YNFKEQ. The CDR3 protein is CASSQDEGEVGNYGYTF. The CDR3 nucleotides are TGTGCCAGCAGCCAAGATGAGGGGGAAGTAGGAAACTATGGCTACACCTTC.

This rearrangement joins TRBV12-3 or TRBV12-4 to TRBJ2-1; TRBD2 aligns across 10 bases. This CDR3 has 11 residues. V trimming: 6 bases; J trimming: 13 bases; junction bases outside the gene matches: 3. CDR3 nucleotide sequence: TGTGCCAGCAGCTCTAGCGGGAGTCAGTTCTTC. This sequence encodes CASSSSGSQFF.

This clone was detected once. The V and J genes are TRBV24-1 and TRBJ2-2, with a tentative D call TRBD1 (6 bases). Per the germline V gene, CDR1 is KGHDR and CDR2 is SFDVKD. The CDR3 loop spans 15 amino acids. Trimming removed 5 bases from V and 4 bases from J, with 13 bases in between. Written as DNA, the CDR3 is TGTGCCACCAGTGCGGTAGGACAGTTCACCGGGGAGCTGTTTTTT. This translates into CATSAVGQFTGELFF.

The chain recombines TRBV6-5 with TRBJ1-2; 7 bases fit TRBD1. V lost 5 bases and J lost 7; bases outside the gene matches: 7. The CDR3 runs to 13 residues. CDR1 MNHEY and CDR2 SVGAGI come from the germline V gene. The chain's CDR3 is CASSPQGSVGYTF. CDR3 DNA: TGTGCCAGCAGTCCACAGGGGTCCGTTGGCTACACCTTC.

V usage is TRBV6-5 and J usage is TRBJ2-6; possible D gene TRBD2, 5 bases. The V and J ends lost 8 bases and 4 bases respectively, with 15 bases between them. This CDR3 has 15 residues. Germline V gives CDR1 MNHEY, CDR2 SVGAGI. The DNA for the CDR3 is TGTGCCAGCTACCTCTCGGGGAGCGGGGCCAACGTCCTGACTTTC. It is translated as CASYLSGSGANVLTF.

The genes are TRBV5-8 and TRBJ1-3; D is unresolved. Trimming removed 2 bases from V and 0 bases from J, with 15 bases in between. The CDR3 extends over 17 amino acids. The germline V gene has CDR1 SGHTS and CDR2 YDEGEE. The CDR3, as DNA: TGTGCCAGCAGCTTTGGAAGTGGACTAGGCTCTGGAAACACCATATATTTT. The encoded protein is CASSFGSGLGSGNTIYF.

The chain joins TRBV5-1 to TRBJ1-1; tentatively, D is TRBD1 (5 bases). Trimming took off 4 bases at V and 4 bases at J, with 23 bases between the two ends. CDR1 and CDR2 (germline): SGHRS, YFSETQ. This CDR3 has 17 residues. DNA of the CDR3: TGCGCCAGCAGCGAATTGACAGCCGGGGTTGTGGGCACTGAAGCTTTCTTT. Its protein is CASSELTAGVVGTEAFF.

CDR3 sequence reads: CSAFGVNEQFF. As DNA, the CDR3 is TGCAGTGCTTTCGGGGTGAATGAGCAGTTCTTC. The chain is built from TRBV20-1 and TRBJ2-1; D is perhaps TRBD2 (5 bases). The V gene's germline CDR1 is DFQATT and CDR2 SNEGSKA (reference sequence). Deletions cut 5 bases from V and 7 bases from J, with 9 bases between. The CDR3 has 11 amino acids.

J is TRBJ2-5 and V is TRBV5-1; 10 positions match TRBD2. CDR3 size: 16 residues. CDR1 and CDR2 (germline): SGHRS, YFSETQ. V lost 3 bases, J lost 1 base, and 6 bases stayed unmatched. CDR3 residues: CASSSGLAEGQETQYF. The CDR3, as DNA: TGCGCCAGCAGCTCCGGACTAGCGGAGGGCCAAGAGACCCAGTACTTC.

The CDR3 DNA is TGTGCCAGCAGCTTAGGTAGAGGGACCACTGAAGCTTTCTTT. It specifies CASSLGRGTTEAFF. J is TRBJ1-1 and V is TRBV7-2, with D maybe TRBD1 (5 bases). Germline V CDR1 and CDR2: SGHTA, FQGNSA. The CDR3 length is 14 residues. Trimming pared 1 base from V and 4 bases from J, leaving 10 bases between.

The chain links TRBV19 to TRBJ2-1; TRBD1 aligns across 9 bases. V dropped 4 bases and J dropped 2; count of bases not matched to a gene: 6. The CDR3 contains 16 residues. CDR1 and CDR2 from the germline V gene are LNHDA and SQIVND (reference sequence). The CDR3 spells CASSNHRDRAYNEQFF. The CDR3 bases are TGTGCCAGTAGTAACCACCGGGACAGGGCCTACAATGAGCAGTTCTTC.

The chain couples TRBV2 to TRBJ1-2, with D possibly matching TRBD1 (5 bases). Germline lookup yields CDR1 SNHLY and CDR2 FYNNEI. Trimming cost V 6 bases and J 6 bases, with 11 bases left between them. The CDR3 consists of 12 residues. The CDR3 DNA reads TGTGCCAGCAGGGGACTTTCTCATGGCTACACCTTC. This encodes CASRGLSHGYTF.